Listed below are T cell receptor beta chains from one sample, sequenced in a study of blood T cell repertoires in COVID-19. Produced via immunoSEQ multiplex PCR; TCRdb's table is partial and in-frame only. Among fewer than 250,000 clones listed, around 87% were seen once. Material for sequencing was peripheral blood. These receptors came from a man in his 60s with acute or convalescent COVID-19. Each CDR3 is given with its conserved first and last residue. D genes are given only for firm matches. The size of a clone is reported for some rows only, either as once, few or many, or as a class for expanded clones.

v_call	j_call	d_call	clone_size	cdr3_aa	cdr3_nt
TRBV7-8	TRBJ2-1	NA	NA	CASSPRQVPYYNEQFF	TGTGCCAGCAGCCCGAGACAGGTTCCTTATTACAATGAGCAGTTCTTC
TRBV6-1	TRBJ1-4	NA	NA	CASSVRTARLATNEKLFF	TGTGCCAGCAGTGTTAGGACAGCCCGACTTGCAACTAATGAAAAACTGTTTTTT
TRBV5-6	TRBJ2-3	TRBD2	NA	CASSSKRLAGSTDTQYF	TGTGCCAGCAGCTCGAAACGACTAGCGGGTAGCACAGATACGCAGTATTTT
TRBV2	TRBJ1-2	TRBD1	NA	CASSEWRQGLGYTF	TGTGCCAGCAGTGAATGGAGACAGGGACTCGGCTACACCTTC
TRBV6-5	TRBJ1-1	NA	NA	CASSYSGEGAFF	TGTGCCAGCAGTTACTCTGGGGAGGGGGCTTTCTTT
TRBV7-2	TRBJ2-7	TRBD1	once	CASSLTGRYEQYF	TGTGCCAGCAGCTTGACAGGGCGGTACGAGCAGTACTTC
TRBV4-2	TRBJ1-3	TRBD1	NA	CASSQDRQGNSGNTIYF	TGTGCCAGCAGCCAAGACCGACAGGGGAACTCTGGAAACACCATATATTTT
TRBV6-5	TRBJ2-7	NA	NA	CASSPAGGTYEQYF	TGTGCCAGCAGCCCGGCAGGGGGGACCTACGAGCAGTACTTC
TRBV2	TRBJ2-2	TRBD2	NA	CARELGGYTGELFF	TGTGCCAGAGAGCTCGGGGGGTACACCGGGGAGCTGTTTTTT
TRBV9	TRBJ1-2	NA	NA	CASSVGRGTGDYGYTF	TGTGCCAGCAGCGTAGGGCGGGGGACGGGAGACTATGGCTACACCTTC
TRBV7-9	TRBJ2-1	NA	NA	CASSRGGQYNEQFF	TGTGCCAGCAGCCGGGGGGGACAGTACAATGAGCAGTTCTTC
TRBV9	TRBJ1-6	NA	NA	CASSVGPEGSYNSPLHF	TGTGCCAGCAGCGTAGGGCCAGAGGGAAGTTATAATTCACCCCTCCACTTT
TRBV20-1	TRBJ1-5	TRBD1	NA	CSASDPTGGGNQPQHF	TGCAGTGCTAGTGACCCGACAGGGGGCGGGAATCAGCCCCAGCATTTT
TRBV18	TRBJ2-5	NA	once	CASSPGMPAETQYF	TGTGCCAGCTCACCCGGGATGCCCGCAGAGACCCAGTACTTC
TRBV7-3	TRBJ2-6	NA	NA	CASSSGVGSGANVLTF	TGTGCCAGCAGCTCAGGGGTCGGATCTGGGGCCAACGTCCTGACTTTC
TRBV5-1	TRBJ2-1	TRBD2	NA	CASSLTSGGNNEQFF	TGCGCCAGCAGCTTAACTAGCGGGGGGAACAATGAGCAGTTCTTC
TRBV18	TRBJ2-4	NA	NA	CASSPPEQLIAKNIQYF	TGTGCCAGCTCACCACCGGAACAGTTGATAGCCAAAAACATTCAGTACTTC
TRBV6-5	TRBJ1-5	NA	NA	CASSYFSGNQPQHF	TGTGCCAGCAGTTACTTTTCGGGGAACCAGCCCCAGCATTTT
TRBV18	TRBJ1-1	TRBD1	NA	CASSTRQGLNTEAFF	TGTGCCAGCTCAACCCGACAGGGCCTGAACACTGAAGCTTTCTTT
TRBV5-1	TRBJ2-1	TRBD2	NA	CASSPSGGSYNEQFF	TGCGCCAGCAGCCCCAGCGGGGGGTCCTACAATGAGCAGTTCTTC
TRBV18	TRBJ2-7	TRBD1	NA	CASSPDRVKSLYEQYF	TGTGCCAGCTCACCTGACAGGGTTAAGTCCCTCTACGAGCAGTACTTC
TRBV6-5	TRBJ2-5	TRBD2	NA	CASSRLGGVQETQYF	TGTGCCAGCAGTCGGTTGGGAGGGGTACAAGAGACCCAGTACTTC
TRBV6-2/TRBV6-3	TRBJ2-2	NA	NA	CASSYSTLRAGVIGELFF	TGTGCCAGCAGTTACTCCACCCTCCGGGCAGGGGTGATCGGGGAGCTGTTTTTT
TRBV5-1	TRBJ1-1	NA	NA	CASSFQGPTEAFF	TGCGCCAGCAGCTTCCAGGGCCCCACTGAAGCTTTCTTT
TRBV3-1/TRBV3-2	TRBJ2-7	TRBD1	NA	CASSPTGFEQYF	TGTGCCAGCAGCCCGACAGGGTTCGAGCAGTACTTC
TRBV5-4	TRBJ2-2	NA	NA	CASSLGGAKPHTGELFF	TGTGCCAGCAGCTTGGGCGGGGCCAAACCACACACCGGGGAGCTGTTTTTT
TRBV4-1	TRBJ2-3	TRBD2	once	CASSPPGGLSADTQYF	TGCGCCAGCAGCCCCCCGGGAGGGCTCTCAGCAGATACGCAGTATTTT
TRBV7-9	TRBJ2-5	TRBD2	once	CASNPSGGARETQYF	TGTGCCAGCAACCCCAGCGGGGGGGCACGGGAGACCCAGTACTTC
TRBV2	TRBJ1-5	NA	few	CASSDPGGSNQPQHF	TGTGCCAGCAGTGACCCCGGGGGGAGCAATCAGCCCCAGCATTTT
TRBV6-6	TRBJ2-7	NA	once	CASSLPGSSYEQYF	TGTGCCAGCAGTTTGCCCGGGAGCTCCTACGAGCAGTACTTC
TRBV19	TRBJ2-3	NA	NA	CASSMGAASGSSSTDTQYF	TGTGCCAGTAGTATGGGGGCGGCTAGCGGTTCATCTAGCACAGATACGCAGTATTTT
TRBV7-3	TRBJ1-1	TRBD1	NA	CASSPQGPGQGMNTEAFF	TGTGCCAGCAGCCCGCAGGGCCCGGGACAGGGCATGAACACTGAAGCTTTCTTT
TRBV11-2	TRBJ1-1	TRBD1	NA	CASSLERRDRAFF	TGTGCCAGCAGCTTAGAACGCAGGGACAGAGCTTTCTTT
TRBV29-1	TRBJ1-5	TRBD1	once	CSVGGGADQPQHF	TGCAGCGTTGGAGGGGGCGCAGATCAGCCCCAGCATTTT
TRBV5-1	TRBJ1-1	TRBD1	NA	CASSWGQGAPEAFF	TGCGCCAGCAGCTGGGGACAGGGGGCGCCTGAAGCTTTCTTT
TRBV11-2	TRBJ2-7	TRBD2	NA	CASSPGGGRRNEQYF	TGTGCCAGCAGCCCGGGGGGAGGGAGACGGAACGAGCAGTACTTC
TRBV6-2/TRBV6-3	TRBJ1-2	TRBD1	NA	CASSRPSGTAYGYTF	TGTGCCAGCAGTAGGCCTTCCGGGACAGCCTATGGCTACACCTTC
TRBV4-1	TRBJ1-2	TRBD1	once	CASSHPGQDPYGYTF	TGCGCCAGCAGCCACCCCGGACAGGACCCGTATGGCTACACCTTC
TRBV12-3/TRBV12-4	TRBJ1-1	TRBD1	NA	CASREQGYTEAFF	TGTGCCAGCAGGGAACAGGGGTACACTGAAGCTTTCTTT
TRBV4-1	TRBJ1-3	NA	NA	CASSQDRGISGNTIYF	TGCGCCAGCAGCCAAGATAGGGGGATCTCTGGAAACACCATATATTTT
TRBV10-3	TRBJ2-5	NA	NA	CASGAPETQYF	TGTGCCTCAGGGGCCCCGGAGACCCAGTACTTC
TRBV28	TRBJ1-2	NA	NA	CASGSPPGDGYTF	TGTGCCAGCGGCTCACCCCCAGGGGACGGCTACACCTTC
TRBV11-2	TRBJ1-2	NA	NA	CASRDAARDKPYGYTF	TGTGCCAGCAGGGATGCCGCCCGGGACAAACCCTATGGCTACACCTTC
TRBV10-3	TRBJ1-3	NA	NA	CAVSPGGLGNTIYF	TGTGCCGTATCCCCGGGGGGTTTGGGAAACACCATATATTTT
TRBV6-2/TRBV6-3	TRBJ1-5	NA	NA	CASSFTSPNQPQHF	TGTGCCAGCAGTTTTACGAGCCCTAATCAGCCCCAGCATTTT
TRBV18	TRBJ1-2	TRBD1	NA	CASSPSRGGGADYGYTF	TGTGCCAGCTCACCCTCGAGAGGAGGGGGCGCGGACTATGGCTACACCTTC
TRBV7-3	TRBJ1-1	TRBD1	once	CASSFDRGRVTEAFF	TGTGCCAGCAGCTTTGACAGGGGGAGGGTTACTGAAGCTTTCTTT
TRBV7-3	TRBJ1-1	NA	once	CASSLTFRTEAFF	TGTGCCAGCAGCTTAACGTTCAGGACAGAAGCTTTCTTT
TRBV7-3	TRBJ1-6	TRBD1	NA	CASSGTGRPHSNSPLHF	TGTGCCAGCAGCGGGACAGGGCGACCCCATTCCAATTCACCCCTCCACTTT
TRBV27	TRBJ1-5	NA	once	CASSLLGAQPQHF	TGTGCCAGCAGTTTGTTGGGGGCCCAGCCCCAGCATTTT
TRBV7-3	TRBJ2-2	NA	NA	CASSLTRTAGELFF	TGTGCCAGCAGCTTAACGAGGACAGCCGGGGAGCTGTTTTTT
TRBV25-1	TRBJ1-1	TRBD1	once	CASTPGQMNTEAFF	TGTGCCAGCACCCCGGGACAGATGAACACTGAAGCTTTCTTT
TRBV10-3	TRBJ1-5	NA	NA	CAISEAGNNQPQHF	TGTGCCATCAGTGAGGCAGGCAACAATCAGCCCCAGCATTTT